These 25 T cell receptor beta chains originate from one sample sequenced in a study of OX40 agonist ivuxolimab in advanced cancers. Sequenced by immunoSEQ multiplex PCR; TCRdb stores in-frame clones only, minus some. The sample lists tens of thousands of clones; 70% to 90% were seen once. Sequences were derived from CD4+ or CD8+ T cells sorted from blood, sampled in a trial of the OX40 agonist ivuxolimab. The source of these receptors is an adult with an advanced solid tumor such as melanoma, head and neck, liver or kidney cancer.

The rearrangement joins TRBV7-9 to TRBJ2-6, with no clear D. This CDR3 has 15 amino acids. Trimming removed 3 bases from V and 3 bases from J, with 9 bases in between. Germline V CDR1 and CDR2: SEHNR, FQNEAQ (reference sequence). Here the CDR3 DNA reads TGTGCCAGCAGCTTCACGGTGGATGGGGCCAACGTCCTGACTTTC. Translated, it gives CASSFTVDGANVLTF.

As for this clone: Within the sample, other DNA sequences also encode this same CDR3. The CDR3 protein is CASSRGLPGGINYGYTF. DNA for the CDR3: TGCGCCAGCAGCCGAGGACTTCCAGGGGGAATCAACTATGGCTACACCTTC. The rearrangement links TRBV4-3 to TRBJ1-2, with 7 nucleotides matching TRBD1. The trim removed 4 bases at V and 2 bases at J, leaving 13 bases unmatched. The CDR3 has 17 residues. The germline V gene has CDR1 LGHNA and CDR2 YSLEER.

The chain joins TRBV21-1 to TRBJ2-1. TRBV21-1 is annotated as a pseudogene. The CDR3 loop spans 16 amino acids. The CDR3, as DNA: TGTGCCAGCAGGACCCGGGACCGCCTTCCTCTAAATGAGCAGTTCTTC. Translated: CASRTRDRLPLNEQFF.

The chain combines TRBV29-1 with TRBJ1-2, with 8 bases lining up with TRBD1. Losses at the gene ends were 7 bases for V and 6 bases for J; bases not matched to a gene: 4. Per the germline V gene, CDR1 is SQVTM and CDR2 is ANQGSEA. The CDR3 has 11 amino acids. The CDR3 bases are TGCAGCGACCGACAGGGGAATGGCTACACCTTC. Translation gives CSDRQGNGYTF.

V gene TRBV6-4 combines with J gene TRBJ1-2, with a weak D call TRBD1 (6 bases). CDR3 length: 13 amino acids. Deletions cut 2 bases from V and 8 bases from J, with 12 bases between. Per the germline V gene, CDR1 is MRHNA and CDR2 is SNTAGT. The CDR3 sequence: CASSDRGGNGYTF. The CDR3, as DNA: TGTGCCAGCAGTGACAGGGGGGGAAACGGCTACACCTTC.

The table lists this clone with a few counts. The rearrangement uses TRBV19 and TRBJ1-5, with 7 bases aligning to TRBD1. Germline lookup yields CDR1 LNHDA and CDR2 SQIVND (reference sequence). This CDR3 region has 14 residues. V lost 4 bases and J lost 9; bases outside the gene matches: 9. The CDR3 loop is CASSTTGHGGPQHF. For the CDR3, the DNA is TGTGCCAGTAGTACGACAGGGCATGGCGGGCCCCAGCATTTT.

J is TRBJ2-1 and V is TRBV5-5; D may be TRBD2 (6 bases). CDR3 size: 16 residues. The V end lost 5 bases, the J end lost 8 bases, and 23 bases lay between the germline ends. The germline CDR1 and CDR2 sequences are SGHKS and YYEKEE (reference sequence). The chain's CDR3 is CASRWLGTSPEHEQFF. The DNA for the CDR3 is TGTGCCAGCAGGTGGTTAGGGACTTCCCCCGAGCATGAGCAGTTCTTC.

The rearrangement uses TRBV7-2 and TRBJ2-3; D possibly corresponds to TRBD1 (5 bases). CDR3 length: 15 residues. V shed 5 bases and J shed 5 bases, with 17 bases lying between them. CDR1 is SGHTA and CDR2 is FQGNSA in the germline V gene. CDR3 amino acids: CASSEGVAYRDTQYF. The DNA of the CDR3 is TGTGCCAGCAGCGAAGGGGTGGCGTACAGAGATACGCAGTATTTT. Looking up the rest from reference TRBV7-2 and TRBJ2-3 gives the full variable domain: GAGVSQSPSNKVTEKGKDVELRCDPISGHTALYWYRQSLGQGLEFLIYFQGNSAPDKSGLPSDRFSAERTGGSVSTLTIQRTQQEDSAVYLCASSEGVAYRDTQYFGPGTRLTVL.

V and J are TRBV5-1 and TRBJ2-1; 9 nucleotides align to TRBD2. Germline V gives CDR1 SGHRS, CDR2 YFSETQ. The CDR3 runs 15 residues. V shed 0 bases, J shed 7 bases, and the junction held 5 bases outside the gene matches. CDR3: CASSLAVLAGNEQFF. CDR3 nucleotide sequence: TGCGCCAGCAGCTTGGCCGTTCTAGCGGGAAATGAGCAGTTCTTC.

The V and J genes are TRBV27 and TRBJ1-1, with 7 bases fitting TRBD1. With V trimmed by 5 bases and J by 8 bases, 17 bases remained unmatched. Germline V gene data show CDR1 as MNHEY and CDR2 as SMNVEV (reference sequence). The length of the CDR3 is 16 residues. The CDR3 DNA reads as TGTGCCAGCAGTGCCGGGACAGCCTTTCCTCACCCCGAAGCTTTCTTT. Protein sequence: CASSAGTAFPHPEAFF.

This chain uses TRBV4-3 with TRBJ1-3; the D is unclear. V lost 0 bases and J lost 0, with 6 bases in between. Germline V gives CDR1 LGHNA, CDR2 YSLEER. CDR3 length: 15 amino acids. The CDR3 coding sequence is TGCGCCAGCAGCCAAGATAAGAGCTCTGGAAACACCATATATTTT. Translating gives CASSQDKSSGNTIYF.

The CDR3 here is CASSVQWTDGTQYF. The CDR3 DNA follows: TGTGCCAGCAGCGTACAGTGGACGGACGGGACCCAGTACTTC. This rearrangement joins TRBV9 to TRBJ2-5, with D unresolved. Between the trimmed V and J ends, which lost 1 base and 7 bases, there was a span of 14 bases. Per germline, CDR1 SGDLS and CDR2 YYNGEE. The CDR3 extends over 14 amino acids.

This rearrangement joins TRBV25-1 to TRBJ2-4; TRBD2 is a possible D gene (6 bases). This CDR3 spans 11 amino acids. Germline V CDR1 and CDR2: MGHDK, SYGVNS. V was trimmed by 10 bases and J by 6 bases, leaving 10 bases between them. The CDR3 DNA reads TGTGCCACCTCGGGGGTAAACATTCAGTACTTC. Protein: CATSGVNIQYF. The whole variable domain, filled in from reference TRBV25-1 and TRBJ2-4, reads EADIYQTPRYLVIGTGKKITLECSQTMGHDKMYWYQQDPGMELHLIHYSYGVNSTEKGDLSSESTVSRIRTEHFPLTLESARPSHTSQYLCATSGVNIQYFGAGTRLSVL.

This clone was seen a single time. This sample also contains other DNA sequences that code for the same CDR3. The CDR3 DNA sequence: TGCGCCAGCAGCTCCGACCCTTGGGAGACCCAGTACTTC. Translation: CASSSDPWETQYF. The chain recombines TRBV5-1 with TRBJ2-5; no reliable D call. CDR1 and CDR2 (germline): SGHRS, YFSETQ. The V end lost 3 bases, the J end lost 5 bases, and 11 bases lay between the germline ends. The CDR3 spans 13 residues.

The chain uses TRBV9 and TRBJ1-4, with 8 positions matching TRBD1. In germline, CDR1 is SGDLS, CDR2 YYNGEE. Trimming removed 1 base from V and 7 bases from J; junction bases left unmatched: 12. The CDR3 is 17 residues long. The CDR3 spells CASSVNTGGLSGEKLFF. DNA of the CDR3: TGTGCCAGCAGCGTAAACACAGGGGGACTTTCTGGTGAAAAACTGTTTTTT.

V is TRBV6-1 and J is TRBJ1-2, with TRBD1 matching over 8 bases. CDR3 length: 14 residues. The V gene end was trimmed by 6 bases and the J gene end by 3 bases; junction bases not matched to a gene: 6. Germline assignment: CDR1 MNHNS and CDR2 SASEGT. The CDR3 loop is CASSLRGHDYGYTF. The DNA of the CDR3 is TGTGCCAGCAGCCTCAGGGGGCACGACTATGGCTACACCTTC.

V usage is TRBV15 and J usage is TRBJ1-1; 7 nucleotides agree with TRBD1. Germline trimming cut 1 base from V and 4 bases from J; bases unmatched to any gene: 12. The germline V gene encodes CDR1 LNHNV and CDR2 YYDKDF (reference sequence). The CDR3 sequence is 17 residues long. CDR3 amino acids: CATSRGEVRRGVTEAFF. As DNA, the CDR3 is TGTGCCACCAGCAGAGGAGAAGTGCGCAGGGGGGTCACTGAAGCTTTCTTT. The whole variable domain, remainder taken from reference TRBV15 and TRBJ1-1, is DAMVIQNPRYQVTQFGKPVTLSCSQTLNHNVMYWYQQKSSQAPKLLFHYYDKDFNNEADTPDNFQSRRPNTSFCFLDIRSPGLGDTAMYLCATSRGEVRRGVTEAFFGQGTRLTVV.

The CDR3 is CASGLYGTEAFF. Written as DNA, the CDR3 is TGTGCTAGTGGATTGTACGGCACTGAAGCTTTCTTT. V and J are TRBV12-5 and TRBJ1-1; D not certain. Germline CDR1 is LGHNT and CDR2 is FRNRAP. Trimming stripped 6 bases from V and 4 bases from J, with 9 bases between. This CDR3 is built from 12 residues.

The V and J genes are TRBV5-1 and TRBJ1-4; 7 bases align to TRBD1. With V trimmed by 6 bases and J by 4 bases, 6 bases remained unmatched. The V gene's germline CDR1 is SGHRS and CDR2 YFSETQ. The CDR3 is 14 amino acids. The CDR3 nucleotides read TGCGCCAGCAACAAGGGACAGCTTAATGAAAAACTGTTTTTT. Its protein is CASNKGQLNEKLFF.

The chain is built from TRBV6-1 and TRBJ2-1; 8 positions agree with TRBD1. V gave up 7 bases and J gave up 5 bases; unmatched junction bases: 4. Germline CDR1 and CDR2: MNHNS and SASEGT. The CDR3 has 13 residues. The CDR3 sequence is CASTLDRDNEQFF. The DNA of the CDR3 is TGTGCCAGCACTTTGGACAGGGACAATGAGCAGTTCTTC.

V and J are TRBV30 and TRBJ1-2; weak D call: TRBD1 (5 bases). Germline-derived CDR1 and CDR2 are GTSNPN and SVGIG (reference sequence). CDR3 length equals 12 residues. Trimming took off 0 bases at V and 8 bases at J, with 10 bases between the two ends. The CDR3 region has the DNA TGTGCCTGGAGTGTCACAGGCTTCGGCTACACCTTC. Amino acid sequence: CAWSVTGFGYTF.

This chain uses TRBV7-2 with TRBJ1-5; TRBD1 aligns across 8 bases. J lost 5 bases, V lost 5 bases, and 5 bases had no gene match. Looked up from germline, CDR1 is SGHTA and CDR2 is FQGNSA. The CDR3 sequence is 14 residues long. The CDR3 region is CASSPRTGHQPQHF. CDR3 DNA: TGTGCCAGCAGCCCCCGGACAGGGCATCAGCCCCAGCATTTT.

The rearrangement joins TRBV27 to TRBJ2-3, with TRBD1 identical over 7 bases. CDR3 length equals 18 residues. The junction had 15 bases not matched to a gene; V was cut back by 6 bases and J by 0 bases. In germline, CDR1 is MNHEY, CDR2 SMNVEV (reference sequence). CDR3 sequence reads: CASSLGLRGPTSTDTQYF. Written as DNA, the CDR3 is TGTGCCAGCAGCTTAGGGCTAAGGGGGCCGACTAGCACAGATACGCAGTATTTT.

This chain joins TRBV6-5 and TRBJ1-1, with TRBD1 as a possible D gene (6 bases). Germline assignment: CDR1 MNHEY and CDR2 SVGAGI. This CDR3 spans 15 amino acids. With 3 bases removed from V and 1 base from J, the gap between germline ends came to 12 bases. In DNA form, the CDR3 reads TGTGCCAGCAGTTATCAGGGGAGAGGGAACACTGAAGCTTTCTTT. Its protein is CASSYQGRGNTEAFF.

V is TRBV5-1 and J is TRBJ2-5; either TRBD1 or TRBD2 may supply D (7 bases each). This CDR3 is built from 15 residues. Germline values: CDR1 SGHRS, CDR2 YFSETQ. V was shortened by 4 bases and J by 3 bases, with 16 bases between the two germline ends. CDR3 coding DNA: TGCGCCAGCAGCCCGATCTCAGGGGGGGAAGAGACCCAGTACTTC. Residues: CASSPISGGEETQYF.